What follows are 2 T cell receptor beta chains derived from one specimen sequenced in a study of T-cell reconstitution after alpha-beta-depleted transplantation in children. The authors prepared the TCRbeta library with unique molecular identifiers. TCRdb ran MiXCR on the PCR reads and lists one entry per CDR3 protein. Altogether 330,000 or so distinct CDR3 sequences are present, about 7.3% being singletons, with the ten largest covering about 9.3%. The study's findings and limits: T-cell numbers and diversity one year post-transplant derived largely from freshly generated T cells.

Their cognate antigens are unknown. The sequenced sample was peripheral blood, obtained 360 days after TCRalphabeta/CD19-depleted stem cell transplant. The receptors come from a female patient between 2 and 15 years old who had a stem cell transplant for Fanconi anemia, so the T cells may come from the graft donor.

This clonotype showed up many times. The J gene is TRBJ2-3, the V gene TRBV28, with 7 bases aligning to TRBD1. This CDR3 is built from 17 residues. The germline V gene has CDR1 MDHEN and CDR2 SYDVKM. The trim removed 6 bases at V and 5 bases at J, leaving 17 bases unmatched. The CDR3 DNA follows: TGTGCCAGCAGCCTCGGACAGGACATTATGACCTTAGATACGCAGTATTTT. It codes for CASSLGQDIMTLDTQYF.

In this sample, this clonotype turned up a few times. The chain combines TRBV18 with TRBJ2-3, with D unresolved. The CDR3 is made up of 16 amino acids. Germline CDR1 reads KGHSH; CDR2 reads LQKENI. V was pared by 0 bases and J by 2 bases, with 12 bases between. CDR3 sequence: CASSPPNSYYTDTQYF. CDR3 in DNA: TGTGCCAGCTCACCACCCAACTCTTACTACACAGATACGCAGTATTTT.